One T cell receptor beta chain is described in this entry. Its antigen is unidentified. This specimen comes from a study of blood T cells in healthy people across ages. Trimming removed 1 base at V and 9 bases at J, with 10 bases between. Germline V gene sequence: CDR1 MGHDK, CDR2 SYGVNS. This CDR3 spans 14 amino acids. For the second PCR, which ran for 7 to 11 cycles, a sample-barcoded 5' primer and a J-beta primer mix were used. Through a template-switch adaptor with 12 random nucleotides, each cDNA molecule received a tag. TCRdb redid the calling of the 5' RACE reads with MiXCR, one entry per CDR3 protein. The table shows roughly 900,000 distinct CDR3 sequences, with 29% occurring only once. Points from the study as a whole: There were more naive CD4+ cells and higher diversity in long-lived donors than in aged donors. Among T cells, TCR beta diversity per million cells dropped roughly linearly as age rose.

This chain uses TRBV25-1 with TRBJ1-6; D unresolved. The source is a woman older than 75 in good health. Sequencing was carried out using blood. The CDR3 coding sequence is TGTGCCAGCAGTGAATTTGTAGGGAGTTCACCCCTCCACTTT. Residues: CASSEFVGSSPLHF.